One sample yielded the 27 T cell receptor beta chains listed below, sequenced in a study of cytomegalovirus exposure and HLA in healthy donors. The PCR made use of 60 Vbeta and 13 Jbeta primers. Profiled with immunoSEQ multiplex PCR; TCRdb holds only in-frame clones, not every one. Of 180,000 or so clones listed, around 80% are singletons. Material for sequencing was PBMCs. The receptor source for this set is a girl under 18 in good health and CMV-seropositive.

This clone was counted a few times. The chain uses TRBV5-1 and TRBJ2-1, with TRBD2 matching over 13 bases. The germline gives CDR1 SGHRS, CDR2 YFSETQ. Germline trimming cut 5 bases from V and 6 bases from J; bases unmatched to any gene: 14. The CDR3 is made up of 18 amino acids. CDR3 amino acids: CASRWRLQLAGGPNEQFF. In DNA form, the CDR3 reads TGCGCCAGCAGGTGGAGATTACAACTAGCGGGAGGGCCCAATGAGCAGTTCTTC.

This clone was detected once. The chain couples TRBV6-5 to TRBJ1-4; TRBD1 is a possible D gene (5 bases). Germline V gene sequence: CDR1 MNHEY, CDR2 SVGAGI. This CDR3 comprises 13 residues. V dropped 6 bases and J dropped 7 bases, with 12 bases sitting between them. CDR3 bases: TGTGCCAGCAGGCTGACCCAGGGTGAAAAACTGTTTTTT. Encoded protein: CASRLTQGEKLFF.

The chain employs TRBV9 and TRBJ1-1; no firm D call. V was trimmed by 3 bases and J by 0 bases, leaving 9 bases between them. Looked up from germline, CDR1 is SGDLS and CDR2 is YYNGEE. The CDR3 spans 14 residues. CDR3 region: CASSAPPVNTEAFF. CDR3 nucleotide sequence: TGTGCCAGCAGCGCCCCCCCGGTGAACACTGAAGCTTTCTTT.

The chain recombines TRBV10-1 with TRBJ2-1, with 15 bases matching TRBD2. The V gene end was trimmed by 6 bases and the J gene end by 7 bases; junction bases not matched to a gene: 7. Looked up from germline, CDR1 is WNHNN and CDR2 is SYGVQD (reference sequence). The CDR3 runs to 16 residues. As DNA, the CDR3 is TGCGCCAGCAGCCCCCTTGGGACTAGCGGGAGGAATGAGCAGTTCTTC. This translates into CASSPLGTSGRNEQFF.

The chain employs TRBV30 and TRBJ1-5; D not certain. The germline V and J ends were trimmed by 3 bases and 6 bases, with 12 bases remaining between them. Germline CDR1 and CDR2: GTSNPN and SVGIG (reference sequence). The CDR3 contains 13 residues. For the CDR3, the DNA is TGTGCCTGGAGCCCTATGCCTTCTCAGCCCCAGCATTTT. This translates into CAWSPMPSQPQHF.

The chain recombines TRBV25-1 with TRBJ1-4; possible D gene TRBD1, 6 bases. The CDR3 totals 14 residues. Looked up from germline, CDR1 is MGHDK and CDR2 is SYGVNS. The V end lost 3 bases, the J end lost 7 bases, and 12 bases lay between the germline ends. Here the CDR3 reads CASSEGGLGEKLFF. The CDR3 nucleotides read TGTGCCAGCAGTGAGGGGGGGCTTGGTGAAAAACTGTTTTTT.

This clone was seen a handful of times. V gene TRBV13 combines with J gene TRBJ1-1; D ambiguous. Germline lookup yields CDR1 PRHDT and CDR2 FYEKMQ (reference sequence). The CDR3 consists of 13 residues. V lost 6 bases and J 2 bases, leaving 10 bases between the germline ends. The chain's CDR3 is CASRWRANTEAFF. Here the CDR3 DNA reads TGTGCCAGCAGATGGAGGGCTAACACTGAAGCTTTCTTT.

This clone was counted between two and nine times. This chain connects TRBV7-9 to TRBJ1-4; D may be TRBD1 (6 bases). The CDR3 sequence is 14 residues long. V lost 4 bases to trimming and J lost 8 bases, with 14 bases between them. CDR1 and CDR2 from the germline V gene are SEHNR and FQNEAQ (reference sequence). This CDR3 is CASSSQGSKEKLFF. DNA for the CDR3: TGTGCCAGCAGCTCTCAGGGGAGTAAGGAAAAACTGTTTTTT.

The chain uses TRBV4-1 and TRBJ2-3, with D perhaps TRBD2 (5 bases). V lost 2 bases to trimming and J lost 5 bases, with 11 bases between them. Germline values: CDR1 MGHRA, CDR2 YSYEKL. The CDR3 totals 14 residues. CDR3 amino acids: CASSQTGLRDTQYF. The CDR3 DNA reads TGCGCCAGCAGCCAAACGGGATTGAGAGATACGCAGTATTTT.

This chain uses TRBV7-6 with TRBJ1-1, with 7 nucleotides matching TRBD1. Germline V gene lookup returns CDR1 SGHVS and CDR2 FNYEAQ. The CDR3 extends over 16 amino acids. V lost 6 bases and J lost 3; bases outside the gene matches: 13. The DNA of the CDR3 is TGTGCCAGCAGTTTCGGACAGGATTTAGGGGACACTGAAGCTTTCTTT. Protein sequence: CASSFGQDLGDTEAFF.

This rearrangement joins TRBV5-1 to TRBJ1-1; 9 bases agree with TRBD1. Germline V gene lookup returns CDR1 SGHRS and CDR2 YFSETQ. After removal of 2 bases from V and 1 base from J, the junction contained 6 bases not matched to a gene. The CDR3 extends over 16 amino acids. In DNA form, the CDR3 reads TGCGCCAGCAGCTTAACAGGGGGCGTGGGGAACACTGAAGCTTTCTTT. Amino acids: CASSLTGGVGNTEAFF.

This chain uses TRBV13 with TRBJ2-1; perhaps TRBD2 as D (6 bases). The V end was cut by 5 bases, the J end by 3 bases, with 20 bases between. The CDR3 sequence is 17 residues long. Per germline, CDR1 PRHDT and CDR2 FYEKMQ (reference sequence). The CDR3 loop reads CASSKDLSASDYNEQFF. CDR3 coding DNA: TGTGCCAGCAGCAAGGACCTTAGTGCTAGCGACTACAATGAGCAGTTCTTC.

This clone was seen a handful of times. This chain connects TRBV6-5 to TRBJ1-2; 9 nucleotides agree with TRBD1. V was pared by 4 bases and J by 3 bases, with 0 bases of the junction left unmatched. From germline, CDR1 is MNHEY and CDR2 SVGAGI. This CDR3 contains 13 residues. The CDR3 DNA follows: TGTGCCAGCAGTTGGGACAGGGACTATGGCTACACCTTC. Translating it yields CASSWDRDYGYTF.

The CDR3 region is CASSLKRERAYEQYF. The CDR3 coding sequence is TGTGCCAGCAGCTTGAAGCGGGAGCGTGCCTACGAGCAGTACTTC. This chain connects TRBV7-8 to TRBJ2-7; 8 nucleotides match TRBD2. Germline V gene data show CDR1 as SGHVS and CDR2 as FQNEAQ. The trim removed 3 bases at V and 2 bases at J, leaving 6 bases unmatched. This CDR3 comprises 15 residues.

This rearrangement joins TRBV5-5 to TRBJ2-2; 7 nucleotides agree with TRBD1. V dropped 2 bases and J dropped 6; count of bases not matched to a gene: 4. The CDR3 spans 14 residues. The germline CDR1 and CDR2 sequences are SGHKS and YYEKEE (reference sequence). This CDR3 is CASSFNRGAGELFF. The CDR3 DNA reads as TGTGCCAGCAGCTTCAACAGGGGCGCCGGGGAGCTGTTTTTT. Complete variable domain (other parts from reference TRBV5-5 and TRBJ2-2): DAGVTQSPTHLIKTRGQQVTLRCSPISGHKSVSWYQQVLGQGPQFIFQYYEKEERGRGNFPDRFSARQFPNYSSELNVNALLLGDSALYLCASSFNRGAGELFFGEGSRLTVL.

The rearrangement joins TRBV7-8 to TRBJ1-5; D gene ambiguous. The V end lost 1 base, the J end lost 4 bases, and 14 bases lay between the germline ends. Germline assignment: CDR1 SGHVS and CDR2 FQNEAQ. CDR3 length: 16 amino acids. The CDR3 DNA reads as TGTGCCAGCAGCTTAGGGGTCCTTAGGCGGAATCAGCCCCAGCATTTT. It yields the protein CASSLGVLRRNQPQHF.

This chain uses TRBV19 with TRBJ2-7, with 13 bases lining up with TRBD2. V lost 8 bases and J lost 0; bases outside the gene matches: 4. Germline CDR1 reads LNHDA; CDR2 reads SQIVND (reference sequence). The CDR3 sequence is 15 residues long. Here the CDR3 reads CASSTSGRGSYEQYF. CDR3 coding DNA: TGTGCCAGTTCTACTAGCGGGAGGGGCTCCTACGAGCAGTACTTC.

CDR3 in amino acids: CASSLRGDRNTGELFF. The CDR3 nucleotides are TGTGCCAGCAGCTTAAGGGGGGACAGGAACACCGGGGAGCTGTTTTTT. This sequence joins TRBV11-2 and TRBJ2-2; D perhaps matches TRBD1 (7 bases). This CDR3 is 16 amino acids long. Looked up from germline, CDR1 is SGHAT and CDR2 is FQNNGV. V lost 2 bases, J lost 1 base, and 11 bases lay in between.

The CDR3 sequence: CASSDRQGTDLCYTF. In DNA, the CDR3 is TGTGCCAGCAGTGACAGACAGGGAACAGATCTTTGCTACACCTTC. The rearrangement links TRBV6-6 to TRBJ1-2; 7 nucleotides line up with TRBD1. The V gene end was trimmed by 5 bases and the J gene end by 9 bases; junction bases not matched to a gene: 15. The CDR3 spans 15 residues. The germline CDR1 and CDR2 sequences are MNHNY and SVGAGI (reference sequence).

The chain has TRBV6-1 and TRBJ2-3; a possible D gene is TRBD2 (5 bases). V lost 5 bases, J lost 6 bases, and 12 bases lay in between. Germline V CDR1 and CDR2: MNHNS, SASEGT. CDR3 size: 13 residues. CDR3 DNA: TGTGCCAGCAGTCCTAGGCCGGGGGATACGCAGTATTTT. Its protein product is CASSPRPGDTQYF.

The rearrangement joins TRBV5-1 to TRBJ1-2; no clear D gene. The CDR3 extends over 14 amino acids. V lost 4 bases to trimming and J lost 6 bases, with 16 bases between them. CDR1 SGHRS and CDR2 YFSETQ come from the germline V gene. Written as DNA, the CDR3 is TGCGCCAGCAGCGAATACACCTCGGGAGATGGCTACACCTTC. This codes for CASSEYTSGDGYTF.

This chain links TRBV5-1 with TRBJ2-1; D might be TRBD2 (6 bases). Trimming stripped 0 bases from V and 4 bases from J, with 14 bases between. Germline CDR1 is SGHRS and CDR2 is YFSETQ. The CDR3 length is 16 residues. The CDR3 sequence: CASSLGPGGLYNEQFF. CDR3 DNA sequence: TGCGCCAGCAGCTTGGGACCAGGAGGGTTATACAATGAGCAGTTCTTC.

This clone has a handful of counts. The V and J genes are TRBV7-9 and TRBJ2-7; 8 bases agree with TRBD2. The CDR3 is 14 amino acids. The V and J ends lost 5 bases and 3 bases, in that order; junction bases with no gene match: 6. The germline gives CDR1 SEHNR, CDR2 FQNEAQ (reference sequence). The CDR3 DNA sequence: TGTGCCAGCAGCCCGGGAGGGTACGGCTACGAGCAGTACTTC. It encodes CASSPGGYGYEQYF. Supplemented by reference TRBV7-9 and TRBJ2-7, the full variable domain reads DTGVSQNPRHKITKRGQNVTFRCDPISEHNRLYWYRQTLGQGPEFLTYFQNEAQLEKSRLLSDRFSAERPKGSFSTLEIQRTEQGDSAMYLCASSPGGYGYEQYFGPGTRLTVT.

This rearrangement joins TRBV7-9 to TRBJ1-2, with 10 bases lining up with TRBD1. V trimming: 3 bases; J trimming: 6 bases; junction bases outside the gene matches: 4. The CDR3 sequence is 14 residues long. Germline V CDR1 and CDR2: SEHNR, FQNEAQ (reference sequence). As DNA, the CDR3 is TGTGCCAGCAGCTTTGACGACAGGGGGCATGGCTACACCTTC. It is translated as CASSFDDRGHGYTF.

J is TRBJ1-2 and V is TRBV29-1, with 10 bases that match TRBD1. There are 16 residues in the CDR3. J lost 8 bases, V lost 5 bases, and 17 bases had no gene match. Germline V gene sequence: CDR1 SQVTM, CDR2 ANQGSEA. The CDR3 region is CSVPSLPGQGLWGYTF. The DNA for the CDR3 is TGCAGCGTTCCGAGCCTCCCGGGACAGGGGTTATGGGGCTACACCTTC.

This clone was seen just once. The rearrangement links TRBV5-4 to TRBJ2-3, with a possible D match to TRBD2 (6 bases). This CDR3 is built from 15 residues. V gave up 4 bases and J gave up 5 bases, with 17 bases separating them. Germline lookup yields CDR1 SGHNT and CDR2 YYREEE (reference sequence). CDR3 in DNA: TGTGCCAGCAGCCGGGGTGGGAGGCAGGGAGATACGCAGTATTTT. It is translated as CASSRGGRQGDTQYF.

The CDR3 protein is CASSKTGDSNQPQHF. In nucleotides, the CDR3 is TGCGCCAGCAGCAAGACAGGGGATAGCAATCAGCCCCAGCATTTT. V usage is TRBV5-1 and J usage is TRBJ1-5, with 8 bases lining up with TRBD1. With 4 bases clipped from V and 0 bases from J, the junction kept 3 bases outside the gene matches. Germline CDR1 reads SGHRS; CDR2 reads YFSETQ. CDR3 length: 15 amino acids.